These 30 T cell receptor beta chains came from one sample sequenced in a study of blood T cell repertoires in COVID-19. This table comes from immunoSEQ multiplex PCR, and its TCRdb copy is limited to in-frame clones, with some not included. The repertoire holds about 54,000 clones, roughly 84% seen once, with 6.5% to 10% in the top ten. Sequenced sample: peripheral blood. These receptors all stem from a man aged 50 or older with active COVID-19.

The chain combines TRBV4-2 with TRBJ2-2; the match to TRBD2 covers 7 bases. The CDR3 extends over 17 amino acids. V gave up 0 bases and J gave up 0 bases; unmatched junction bases: 4. Germline loops: CDR1 LGHNA, CDR2 YNFKEQ. CDR3: CASSQDEAGTNTGELFF. The CDR3 nucleotides are TGTGCCAGCAGCCAAGACGAAGCGGGAACGAACACCGGGGAGCTGTTTTTT.

The chain links TRBV5-4 to TRBJ1-1; TRBD1 matches at 10 bases. V lost 0 bases to trimming and J lost 0 bases; unmatched junction nucleotides: 5. The length of the CDR3 is 17 residues. The germline V gene encodes CDR1 SGHNT and CDR2 YYREEE (reference sequence). CDR3 sequence reads: CASSLVPGQGMNTEAFF. CDR3 coding DNA: TGTGCCAGCAGCTTGGTGCCGGGACAGGGGATGAACACTGAAGCTTTCTTT.

J is TRBJ2-2 and V is TRBV3-1 (or the pseudogene TRBV3-2); tentative D call: TRBD1 (6 bases). The length of the CDR3 is 16 residues. V was clipped by 2 bases and J by 0 bases, with 10 bases between them. In germline, CDR1 is LGHDT, CDR2 YNNKEL (reference sequence). The CDR3 loop is CASSQIRGTNTGELFF. CDR3 bases: TGTGCCAGCAGCCAAATTAGGGGGACGAACACCGGGGAGCTGTTTTTT.

The gene calls are TRBV10-3 and TRBJ1-4; TRBD1 might be the D (6 bases). This CDR3 is built from 12 residues. V dropped 3 bases and J dropped 7 bases, with 6 bases sitting between them. Germline V gives CDR1 ENHRY, CDR2 SYGVKD. CDR3 residues: CAISDRGEKLFF. Here the CDR3 DNA reads TGTGCCATCAGTGACAGGGGTGAAAAACTGTTTTTT.

The chain couples TRBV6-1 to TRBJ1-4; a weak D match, TRBD1 (5 bases). Trimming removed 1 base at V and 0 bases at J, with 21 bases between. In germline, CDR1 is MNHNS, CDR2 SASEGT. There are 20 residues in the CDR3. CDR3 in amino acids: CASSEGWAGGRSATNEKLFF. CDR3 bases: TGTGCCAGCAGTGAAGGGTGGGCGGGGGGTAGGTCAGCAACTAATGAAAAACTGTTTTTT.

This chain connects TRBV4-3 to TRBJ2-5, with TRBD2 identical over 7 bases. This CDR3 has 15 residues. The V segment lost 0 bases and the J segment 2 bases; nucleotides outside the gene matches: 3. Germline V CDR1 and CDR2: LGHNA, YSLEER. The CDR3 protein is CASSQEWGGQETQYF. The CDR3 nucleotides are TGCGCCAGCAGCCAAGAATGGGGGGGGCAAGAGACCCAGTACTTC.

The chain links TRBV7-9 to TRBJ2-2; TRBD2 agrees at 11 bases. V shed 4 bases and J 5 bases; nucleotides not matched to a gene: 6. Germline V gene sequence: CDR1 SEHNR, CDR2 FQNEAQ (reference sequence). The CDR3 has 16 amino acids. In DNA, the CDR3 is TGTGCCAGCAGCTCGACTAGCGGGATCTTGACCGGGGAGCTGTTTTTT. Translation: CASSSTSGILTGELFF. The complete variable domain, with remaining parts taken from reference TRBV7-9 and TRBJ2-2, reads DTGVSQNPRHKITKRGQNVTFRCDPISEHNRLYWYRQTLGQGPEFLTYFQNEAQLEKSRLLSDRFSAERPKGSFSTLEIQRTEQGDSAMYLCASSSTSGILTGELFFGEGSRLTVL.

The V call is TRBV19, the J call TRBJ1-2, with D tentatively TRBD1 (5 bases). CDR1 is LNHDA, CDR2 SQIVND, per germline (reference sequence). V lost 6 bases and J lost 2, with 25 bases in between. The CDR3 totals 18 residues. CDR3 amino acids: CASRRPPGAQVTNYGYTF. The CDR3 bases are TGTGCCAGTAGGAGGCCGCCTGGGGCGCAGGTCACCAACTATGGCTACACCTTC.

The V call is TRBV7-2, the J call TRBJ2-5; 10 positions match TRBD2. Germline V gives CDR1 SGHTA, CDR2 FQGNSA. The CDR3 is 16 residues long. Losses at the gene ends were 5 bases for V and 5 bases for J; bases not matched to a gene: 11. DNA of the CDR3: TGTGCCAGCAGCCCCCCCCTAGCGGGGGTAGGGGAGACCCAGTACTTC. This translates into CASSPPLAGVGETQYF.

This clone was counted between two and nine times. The V call is TRBV2, the J call TRBJ1-3, with D tentatively TRBD1 (6 bases). The CDR3 totals 15 residues. Germline loops: CDR1 SNHLY, CDR2 FYNNEI. Between the trimmed V and J ends, which lost 5 bases and 0 bases, there was a span of 11 bases. The CDR3 sequence is CASSPTGSSGNTIYF. The CDR3 coding sequence is TGTGCCAGCAGTCCAACAGGGAGCTCTGGAAACACCATATATTTT.

In this sample, this clone turned up once. J is TRBJ2-2 and V is TRBV19; D remains ambiguous. Per the germline V gene, CDR1 is LNHDA and CDR2 is SQIVND (reference sequence). The V end lost 5 bases, the J end lost 6 bases, and 4 bases lay between the germline ends. This CDR3 is built from 11 residues. The chain's CDR3 is CASSPSGELFF. The CDR3 nucleotides are TGTGCCAGTAGTCCATCCGGGGAGCTGTTTTTT. The full variable domain, completed using reference TRBV19 and TRBJ2-2, is DGGITQSPKYLFRKEGQNVTLSCEQNLNHDAMYWYRQDPGQGLRLIYYSQIVNDFQKGDIAEGYSVSREKKESFPLTVTSAQKNPTAFYLCASSPSGELFFGEGSRLTVL.

This chain connects TRBV15 to TRBJ1-4, with TRBD1 as a possible D gene (6 bases). There are 16 residues in the CDR3. The V end was cut by 3 bases, the J end by 6 bases, with 17 bases between. Germline CDR1 and CDR2: LNHNV and YYDKDF (reference sequence). CDR3 coding DNA: TGTGCCACCAGCAGCCCCGCCAGGGGAATGCATGAAAAACTGTTTTTT. Its protein product is CATSSPARGMHEKLFF.

The chain joins TRBV11-2 to TRBJ2-7; 10 bases are shared with TRBD1. V lost 1 base and J lost 9; bases outside the gene matches: 9. The CDR3 is 15 amino acids. The germline CDR1 and CDR2 sequences are SGHAT and FQNNGV. Written as DNA, the CDR3 is TGTGCCAGCAGCTTAGCCCGGGGACAGGGGATAAGGCAGTACTTC. Translation: CASSLARGQGIRQYF.

The genes are TRBV30 and TRBJ1-2; 7 nucleotides align to TRBD1. Germline lookup yields CDR1 GTSNPN and CDR2 SVGIG (reference sequence). The CDR3 spans 14 residues. With 5 bases clipped from V and 4 bases from J, the junction kept 10 bases outside the gene matches. This CDR3 reads CAWGAPGTVYGYTF. The CDR3 region has the DNA TGTGCCTGGGGGGCCCCCGGGACAGTCTATGGCTACACCTTC.

V usage is TRBV5-4 and J usage is TRBJ1-1; D not certain. CDR1 is SGHNT and CDR2 is YYREEE in the germline V gene (reference sequence). The V end lost 4 bases, the J end lost 0 bases, and 13 bases lay between the germline ends. The CDR3 sequence is 15 residues long. The CDR3 loop reads CASSGYRVMNTEAFF. CDR3 nucleotides: TGTGCCAGCAGCGGATACAGAGTAATGAACACTGAAGCTTTCTTT.

This sequence joins TRBV3-1 (or the pseudogene TRBV3-2) and TRBJ2-5; 9 nucleotides match TRBD2. Germline V gene data show CDR1 as LGHDT and CDR2 as YNNKEL (reference sequence). V trimming: 0 bases; J trimming: 4 bases; junction bases outside the gene matches: 9. This CDR3 region has 17 residues. In nucleotides, the CDR3 is TGTGCCAGCAGCCAAGACTGGCGGGAGGGCCCCATAGAGACCCAGTACTTC. The encoded protein is CASSQDWREGPIETQYF.

The chain has TRBV6-2 or TRBV6-3 and TRBJ1-1; D is undetermined. The CDR3 is 14 amino acids. Germline CDR1 MNHEY, CDR2 SVGEGT. V was trimmed by 4 bases and J by 1 base, leaving 10 bases between them. The CDR3: CASSWNRRNTEAFF. DNA of the CDR3: TGTGCCAGCAGTTGGAACCGGAGGAACACTGAAGCTTTCTTT.

The chain links TRBV10-3 to TRBJ1-3, with D maybe TRBD1 (5 bases). The V gene's germline CDR1 is ENHRY and CDR2 SYGVKD. Trimming cost V 10 bases and J 0 bases, with 16 bases left between them. The CDR3 runs 15 residues. CDR3 in amino acids: CATKAQGYSGNTIYF. The DNA of the CDR3 is TGTGCCACCAAGGCTCAGGGCTACTCTGGAAACACCATATATTTT.

This chain connects TRBV2 to TRBJ2-5; possible D gene TRBD2, 5 bases. Germline V lookup: CDR1 SNHLY, CDR2 FYNNEI. CDR3 length: 16 amino acids. Trimming left V 6 bases short and J 7 bases short, with 24 bases between. The CDR3: CASSQEGRAVAGTQYF. The CDR3 DNA follows: TGTGCCAGCAGCCAAGAGGGAAGAGCGGTAGCCGGGACCCAGTACTTC.

The table lists this clone with a count of one. The V gene is TRBV2, the J gene TRBJ2-5, with 7 positions matching TRBD1. The CDR3 consists of 15 residues. CDR1 is SNHLY and CDR2 is FYNNEI in the germline V gene. V dropped 0 bases and J dropped 5; count of bases not matched to a gene: 6. CDR3: CASSEALTGMETQYF. DNA for the CDR3: TGTGCCAGCAGTGAAGCACTGACAGGGATGGAGACCCAGTACTTC.

The chain links TRBV7-2 to TRBJ2-7; TRBD1 is a possible D gene (6 bases). This CDR3 is built from 16 residues. Between the trimmed V and J ends, which lost 2 bases and 4 bases, there was a span of 18 bases. In germline, CDR1 is SGHTA, CDR2 FQGNSA. CDR3 DNA sequence: TGTGCCAGCAGCTTACACCAGGGGTCCCTCATGTACGAGCAGTACTTC. This encodes CASSLHQGSLMYEQYF.

This clone was seen only once. The chain combines TRBV7-2 with TRBJ2-1, with 9 bases identical to TRBD2. After removal of 4 bases from V and 8 bases from J, the junction contained 9 bases not matched to a gene. This CDR3 is built from 15 residues. Germline-derived CDR1 and CDR2 are SGHTA and FQGNSA. DNA of the CDR3: TGTGCCAGCAGCTCCTCCGGGACTAGCTGGGATGAGCAGTTCTTC. Its protein product is CASSSSGTSWDEQFF.

This clone was counted once. The V call is TRBV6-5, the J call TRBJ1-2; 7 bases are shared with TRBD1. Per germline, CDR1 MNHEY and CDR2 SVGAGI. V shed 5 bases, J shed 10 bases, and the junction held 13 bases outside the gene matches. This CDR3 contains 14 residues. CDR3: CASSPRQGGLDYTF. In DNA, the CDR3 is TGTGCCAGCAGTCCTCGACAGGGTGGCCTCGACTACACCTTC.

The rearrangement links TRBV5-1 to TRBJ1-1; possibly TRBD1 for D (6 bases). Germline CDR1 and CDR2: SGHRS and YFSETQ. Trimming pared 4 bases from V and 5 bases from J, leaving 18 bases between. The CDR3 spans 15 residues. CDR3 coding DNA: TGCGCCAGCAGCGTAGGACAGTTGAAGGAAACTGAAGCTTTCTTT. It specifies CASSVGQLKETEAFF.

This clone was recorded at least ten times. The chain combines TRBV14 with TRBJ2-7, with TRBD2 matching 7 bases. The CDR3 covers 22 residues. With V trimmed by 0 bases and J by 0 bases, 23 bases remained unmatched. The V gene's germline CDR1 is SGHDN and CDR2 FVKESK. CDR3 residues: CASSQDQFSTGSGRQFSYEQYF. The CDR3, as DNA: TGTGCCAGCAGCCAAGATCAATTCAGTACGGGTAGCGGGCGGCAATTCTCCTACGAGCAGTACTTC.

The V gene is TRBV15, the J gene TRBJ1-1; D is ambiguous. Germline V gives CDR1 LNHNV, CDR2 YYDKDF (reference sequence). V lost 3 bases to trimming and J lost 3 bases, with 5 bases between them. The CDR3 covers 12 residues. DNA for the CDR3: TGTGCCACCAGCAGCCCGGACACTGAAGCTTTCTTT. Translation: CATSSPDTEAFF.

The V and J genes are TRBV3-1 (or the pseudogene TRBV3-2) and TRBJ2-7, with 10 bases lining up with TRBD1. The V gene's germline CDR1 is LGHDT and CDR2 YNNKEL (reference sequence). CDR3 length: 17 residues. The junction had 13 bases not matched to a gene; V was cut back by 4 bases and J by 4 bases. Here the CDR3 DNA reads TGTGCCAGCAGCCGAGGGACGGGGACAGGGGCTGGGTACGAGCAGTACTTC. Translation: CASSRGTGTGAGYEQYF.

This clone was observed a handful of times. The chain combines TRBV6-5 with TRBJ1-6; D may be TRBD1 (6 bases). V lost 6 bases and J lost 9, with 12 bases in between. In germline, CDR1 is MNHEY, CDR2 SVGAGI. The CDR3 sequence is 13 residues long. The CDR3 loop reads CASSPIQGSPLHF. Written as DNA, the CDR3 is TGTGCCAGCAGCCCAATACAGGGTTCACCCCTCCACTTT.

V usage is TRBV5-1 and J usage is TRBJ1-2, with D possibly matching TRBD1 (6 bases). The germline gives CDR1 SGHRS, CDR2 YFSETQ. The CDR3 is made up of 14 amino acids. Trimming removed 1 base from V and 6 bases from J, with 13 bases in between. Here the CDR3 reads CASSLYGGADGYTF. In DNA form, the CDR3 reads TGCGCCAGCAGCTTGTATGGGGGCGCCGATGGCTACACCTTC.

The rearrangement links TRBV6-2 or TRBV6-3 to TRBJ2-5; 9 nucleotides agree with TRBD1. The trim removed 5 bases at V and 3 bases at J, leaving 1 base unmatched. The CDR3 has 13 amino acids. Germline V gives CDR1 MNHEY, CDR2 SVGEGT. The CDR3 protein is CASSRDREETQYF. DNA of the CDR3: TGTGCCAGCAGTAGGGACAGGGAAGAGACCCAGTACTTC.